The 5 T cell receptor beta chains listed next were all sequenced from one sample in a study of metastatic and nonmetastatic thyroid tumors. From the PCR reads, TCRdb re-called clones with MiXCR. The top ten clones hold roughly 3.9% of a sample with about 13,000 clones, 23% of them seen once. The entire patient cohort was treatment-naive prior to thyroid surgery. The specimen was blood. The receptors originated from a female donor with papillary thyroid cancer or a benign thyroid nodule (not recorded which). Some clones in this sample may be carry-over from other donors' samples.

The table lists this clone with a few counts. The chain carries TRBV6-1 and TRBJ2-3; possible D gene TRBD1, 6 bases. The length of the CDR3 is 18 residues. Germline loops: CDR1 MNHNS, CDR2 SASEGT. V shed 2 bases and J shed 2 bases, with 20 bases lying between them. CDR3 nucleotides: TGTGCCAGCAGTGAATTCATTTTCAGGACAGCTAACACAGATACGCAGTATTTT. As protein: CASSEFIFRTANTDTQYF.

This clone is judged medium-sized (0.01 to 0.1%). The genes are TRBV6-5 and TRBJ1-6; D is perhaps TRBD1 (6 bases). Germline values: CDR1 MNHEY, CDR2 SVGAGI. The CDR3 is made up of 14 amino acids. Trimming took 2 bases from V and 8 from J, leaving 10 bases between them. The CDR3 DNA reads TGTGCCAGCAGTTACAGGACAGCGGATTCACCCCTCCACTTT. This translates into CASSYRTADSPLHF.

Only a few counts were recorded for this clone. The CDR3 loop is CASSGLAGGYYEQYF. The CDR3 nucleotides read TGTGCCAGCAGTGGACTAGCGGGAGGGTACTACGAGCAGTACTTC. The chain couples TRBV28 to TRBJ2-7, with TRBD2 matching over 15 bases. Trimming removed 5 bases from V and 3 bases from J; junction bases left unmatched: 2. Germline loops: CDR1 MDHEN, CDR2 SYDVKM. CDR3 length: 15 residues.

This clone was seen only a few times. The CDR3 DNA sequence: TGTGCCAGCAGTATAAGGGGCAGAACTGAAGCTTTCTTT. Translating gives CASSIRGRTEAFF. The rearrangement joins TRBV27 to TRBJ1-1; D is possibly TRBD1 (5 bases). Germline values: CDR1 MNHEY, CDR2 SMNVEV (reference sequence). Trimming pared 5 bases from V and 5 bases from J, leaving 12 bases between. The CDR3 spans 13 residues.

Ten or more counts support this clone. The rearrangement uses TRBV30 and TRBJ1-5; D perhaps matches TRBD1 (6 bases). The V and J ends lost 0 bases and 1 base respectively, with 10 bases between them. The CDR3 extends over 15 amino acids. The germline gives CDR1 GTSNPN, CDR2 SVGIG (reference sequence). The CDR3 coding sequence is TGTGCCTGGAGTGTGTCAGGGGCCAGCAATCAGCCCCAGCATTTT. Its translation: CAWSVSGASNQPQHF.